The 10 T cell receptor beta chains below were found in one sample sequenced in a study of naive and memory T cell subsets. Amplification of ligated cDNA took four PCR rounds with SP2 and nested alpha and beta constant primers. TCRdb fed the UMI-ligation and nested PCR reads into MiXCR, producing one record per CDR3 protein. The repertoire holds fewer than 35,000 distinct CDR3 sequences, with roughly 7.3% as singletons. The treatment is: skin biopsy from PPD injection site in Mantoux-positive individual. A UMI-containing oligonucleotide was joined by 3' ligation to the TCR cDNA template. The sequences come from skin, collected from a tuberculin skin test site. Receptors originate from an adult in good health.

This clonotype was observed a handful of times. This chain links TRBV5-1 with TRBJ1-6; possibly TRBD1 for D (5 bases). CDR3 length: 14 residues. Per germline, CDR1 SGHRS and CDR2 YFSETQ. The V and J ends lost 4 bases and 6 bases respectively, with 11 bases between them. The DNA of the CDR3 is TGCGCCAGCAGCCTACAGGAAAGTAATTCACCCCTCCACTTT. It codes for CASSLQESNSPLHF.

The gene calls are TRBV4-2 and TRBJ1-2, with TRBD1 matching over 8 bases. Trimming took 3 bases from V and 3 from J; bases not matched to a gene: 6. The CDR3 contains 15 residues. Per germline, CDR1 LGHNA and CDR2 YNFKEQ. The CDR3 here is CASSHGLTGDYGYTF. The CDR3 coding sequence is TGTGCCAGCAGCCATGGGTTGACAGGGGACTATGGCTACACCTTC.

This clonotype has just a few counts. The chain joins TRBV3-1 to TRBJ2-2; 8 positions agree with TRBD2. The germline V gene encodes CDR1 LGHDT and CDR2 YNNKEL (reference sequence). This CDR3 has 15 amino acids. The V segment lost 4 bases and the J segment 4 bases; nucleotides outside the gene matches: 5. The CDR3 DNA reads as TGTGCCAGCAGCCTCTTCAGCGGGGGCACCGGGGAGCTGTTTTTT. It translates to CASSLFSGGTGELFF. The full variable domain, rest sourced from reference TRBV3-1 and TRBJ2-2, is DTAVSQTPKYLVTQMGNDKSIKCEQNLGHDTMYWYKQDSKKFLKIMFSYNNKELIINETVPNRFSPKSPDKAHLNLHINSLELGDSAVYFCASSLFSGGTGELFFGEGSRLTVL.

This clonotype was counted only a few times. The gene calls are TRBV4-1 and TRBJ2-1; 7 bases are a match to TRBD2. Per germline, CDR1 MGHRA and CDR2 YSYEKL. This CDR3 has 13 residues. J lost 10 bases, V lost 1 base, and 4 bases had no gene match. The CDR3 loop is CASSQARAGEQFF. Written as DNA, the CDR3 is TGCGCCAGCAGCCAAGCCCGAGCGGGGGAGCAGTTCTTC.

This sequence joins TRBV9 and TRBJ2-2; 10 bases fit TRBD2. Germline values: CDR1 SGDLS, CDR2 YYNGEE. With V trimmed by 4 bases and J by 7 bases, 10 bases remained unmatched. The CDR3 is 16 amino acids. The CDR3 coding sequence is TGTGCCAGCAGCCCCCAGCTAGCGGGGGAAGGCGGGGAGCTGTTTTTT. It codes for CASSPQLAGEGGELFF.

The table lists this clonotype with a few counts. V usage is TRBV20-1 and J usage is TRBJ1-1; tentatively, D is TRBD1 (6 bases). The CDR3 is 13 amino acids. The germline V and J ends were trimmed by 1 base and 9 bases, with 15 bases remaining between them. From germline, CDR1 is DFQATT and CDR2 SNEGSKA (reference sequence). CDR3 bases: TGCAGTGCTAGAGGAGGGGGGACACCAAAAGCTTTCTTT. Protein sequence: CSARGGGTPKAFF.

In its sample, this clonotype was seen many times. The chain recombines TRBV24-1 with TRBJ2-7; 9 bases align to TRBD1. The CDR3 length is 15 residues. From germline, CDR1 is KGHDR and CDR2 SFDVKD. Losses at the gene ends were 8 bases for V and 2 bases for J; bases not matched to a gene: 9. DNA of the CDR3: TGTGCCACCAACCCCCGGGACAGGGTTACCTACGAGCAGTACTTC. Encoded protein: CATNPRDRVTYEQYF.

Many counts were recorded for this clonotype. The chain has TRBV5-6 and TRBJ2-2, with unresolved D. The CDR3 runs to 13 residues. Germline V CDR1 and CDR2: SGHDT, YYEEEE. The ends were cut back, 5 bases at V and 6 bases at J, with 11 bases in the middle. The DNA of the CDR3 is TGTGCCAGCAGATTTTGGCGGTCCGGGGAGCTGTTTTTT. This codes for CASRFWRSGELFF. The variable domain in full, with the rest retrieved from reference TRBV5-6 and TRBJ2-2, is DAGVTQSPTHLIKTRGQQVTLRCSPKSGHDTVSWYQQALGQGPQFIFQYYEEEERQRGNFPDRFSGHQFPNYSSELNVNALLLGDSALYLCASRFWRSGELFFGEGSRLTVL.

This clonotype was picked up a small number of times. This chain uses TRBV7-9 with TRBJ2-2; no clear D gene. Germline V gives CDR1 SEHNR, CDR2 FQNEAQ (reference sequence). V was shortened by 1 base and J by 4 bases, with 4 bases between the two germline ends. The CDR3 totals 13 residues. As DNA, the CDR3 is TGTGCCAGCAGCTTAGATGGCACCGGGGAGCTGTTTTTT. Its translation is CASSLDGTGELFF.

This clonotype was seen many times. The V call is TRBV5-1, the J call TRBJ2-1; D unresolved. Germline V lookup: CDR1 SGHRS, CDR2 YFSETQ. Trimming removed 0 bases at V and 14 bases at J, with 18 bases between. The CDR3 is 14 amino acids. The CDR3 region has the DNA TGCGCCAGCAGCTTGGATGGGATCCTTGGTAGGGAGTTCTTC. It yields the protein CASSLDGILGREFF.